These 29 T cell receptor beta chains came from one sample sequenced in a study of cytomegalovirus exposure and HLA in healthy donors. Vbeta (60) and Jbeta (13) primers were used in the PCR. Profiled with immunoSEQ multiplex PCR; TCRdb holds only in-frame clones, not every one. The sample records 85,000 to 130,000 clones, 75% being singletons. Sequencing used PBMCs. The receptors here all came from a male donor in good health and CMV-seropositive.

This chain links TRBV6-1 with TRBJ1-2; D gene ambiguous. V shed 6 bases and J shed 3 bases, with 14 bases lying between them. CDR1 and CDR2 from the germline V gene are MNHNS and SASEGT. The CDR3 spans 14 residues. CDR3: CASRGLEVHYGYTF. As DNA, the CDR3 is TGTGCCAGCAGGGGGTTGGAGGTTCACTATGGCTACACCTTC.

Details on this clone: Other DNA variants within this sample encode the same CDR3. The CDR3 DNA sequence: TGTGCCAGCAGTTACGGGGGCTCTAATTCACCCCTCCACTTT. Encoded protein: CASSYGGSNSPLHF. The chain recombines TRBV6-5 with TRBJ1-6, with a possible D match to TRBD1 (6 bases). Germline lookup yields CDR1 MNHEY and CDR2 SVGAGI. V lost 2 bases to trimming and J lost 6 bases, with 8 bases between them. The length of the CDR3 is 14 residues.

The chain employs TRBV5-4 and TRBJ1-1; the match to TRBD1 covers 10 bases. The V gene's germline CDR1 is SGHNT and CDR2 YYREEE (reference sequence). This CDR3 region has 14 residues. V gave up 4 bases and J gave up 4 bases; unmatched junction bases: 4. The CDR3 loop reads CASSGGQGITEAFF. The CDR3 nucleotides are TGTGCCAGCAGCGGGGGACAGGGGATCACTGAAGCTTTCTTT.

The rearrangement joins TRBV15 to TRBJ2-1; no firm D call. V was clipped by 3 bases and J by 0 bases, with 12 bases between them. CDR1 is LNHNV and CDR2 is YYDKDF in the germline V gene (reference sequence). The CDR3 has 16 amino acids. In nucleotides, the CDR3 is TGTGCCACCAGCAGTGCCGAGATGAGCTCCTACAATGAGCAGTTCTTC. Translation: CATSSAEMSSYNEQFF.

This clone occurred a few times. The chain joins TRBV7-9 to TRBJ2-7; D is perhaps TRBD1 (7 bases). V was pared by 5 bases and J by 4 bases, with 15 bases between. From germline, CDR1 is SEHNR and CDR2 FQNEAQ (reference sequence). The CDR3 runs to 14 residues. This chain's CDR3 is CASSAKTGRYEQYF. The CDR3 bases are TGTGCCAGCAGCGCAAAGACAGGGAGGTACGAGCAGTACTTC.

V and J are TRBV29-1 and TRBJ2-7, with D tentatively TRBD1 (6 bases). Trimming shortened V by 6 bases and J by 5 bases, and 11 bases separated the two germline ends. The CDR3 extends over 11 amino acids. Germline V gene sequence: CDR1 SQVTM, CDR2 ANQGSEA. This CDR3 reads CSVVTGNEQYF. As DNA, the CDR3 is TGCAGCGTCGTCACAGGGAACGAGCAGTACTTC.

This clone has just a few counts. CDR3 sequence: CASRRGLAGYTGELFF. The CDR3 nucleotides read TGCGCCAGCAGGCGCGGACTAGCGGGGTATACCGGGGAGCTGTTTTTT. The chain carries TRBV4-1 and TRBJ2-2, with TRBD2 matching 12 bases. The germline gives CDR1 MGHRA, CDR2 YSYEKL. The CDR3 runs 16 residues. After removal of 6 bases from V and 5 bases from J, the junction contained 7 bases not matched to a gene.

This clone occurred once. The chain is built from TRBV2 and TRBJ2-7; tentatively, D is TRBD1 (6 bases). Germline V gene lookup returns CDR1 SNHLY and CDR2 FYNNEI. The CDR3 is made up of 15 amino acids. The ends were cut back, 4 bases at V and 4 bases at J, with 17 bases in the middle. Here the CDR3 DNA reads TGTGCCAGCAGTGCCACAGGGTCAGGGATGTACGAGCAGTACTTC. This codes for CASSATGSGMYEQYF.

The CDR3, as DNA: TGTGCCAGCAGCTTAGATGGATGGGCAGTCAATGAAAAACTGTTTTTT. It specifies CASSLDGWAVNEKLFF. The chain links TRBV7-2 to TRBJ1-4, with D uncertain. This CDR3 has 16 amino acids. The ends were cut back, 1 base at V and 5 bases at J, with 14 bases in the middle. The germline V gene has CDR1 SGHTA and CDR2 FQGNSA. Filled out from reference TRBV7-2 and TRBJ1-4, the complete variable domain reads GAGVSQSPSNKVTEKGKDVELRCDPISGHTALYWYRQSLGQGLEFLIYFQGNSAPDKSGLPSDRFSAERTGGSVSTLTIQRTQQEDSAVYLCASSLDGWAVNEKLFFGSGTQLSVL.

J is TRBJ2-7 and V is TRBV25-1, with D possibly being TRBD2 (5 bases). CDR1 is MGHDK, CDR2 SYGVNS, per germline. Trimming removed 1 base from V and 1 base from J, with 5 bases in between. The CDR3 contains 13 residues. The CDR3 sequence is CASSESGSYEQYF. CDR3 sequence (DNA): TGTGCCAGCAGTGAATCGGGATCCTACGAGCAGTACTTC.

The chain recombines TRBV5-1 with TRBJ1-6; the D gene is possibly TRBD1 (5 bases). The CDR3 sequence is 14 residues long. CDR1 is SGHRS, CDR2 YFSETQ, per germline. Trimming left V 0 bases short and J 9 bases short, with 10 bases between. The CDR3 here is CASSLAGQGSPLHF. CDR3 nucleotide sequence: TGCGCCAGCAGCTTGGCCGGGCAGGGTTCACCCCTCCACTTT.

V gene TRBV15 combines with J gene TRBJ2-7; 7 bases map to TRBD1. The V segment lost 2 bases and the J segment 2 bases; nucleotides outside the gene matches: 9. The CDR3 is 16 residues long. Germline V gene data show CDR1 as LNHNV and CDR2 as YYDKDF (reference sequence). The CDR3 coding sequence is TGTGCCACCAGCAGAAATTCCGGGACAGAAACCTACGAGCAGTACTTC. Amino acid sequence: CATSRNSGTETYEQYF.

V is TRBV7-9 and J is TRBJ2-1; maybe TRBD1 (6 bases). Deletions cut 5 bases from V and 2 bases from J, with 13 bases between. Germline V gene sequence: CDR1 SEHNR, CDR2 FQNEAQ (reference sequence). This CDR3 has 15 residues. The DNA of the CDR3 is TGTGCCAGCAGCCCCCGGACAGAGACCTACAATGAGCAGTTCTTC. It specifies CASSPRTETYNEQFF.

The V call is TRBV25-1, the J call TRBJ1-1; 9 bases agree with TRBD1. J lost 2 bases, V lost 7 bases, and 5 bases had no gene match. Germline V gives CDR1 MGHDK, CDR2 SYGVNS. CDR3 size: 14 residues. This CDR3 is CASNPTGGNTEAFF. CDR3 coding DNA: TGTGCCAGCAACCCGACAGGGGGTAACACTGAAGCTTTCTTT.

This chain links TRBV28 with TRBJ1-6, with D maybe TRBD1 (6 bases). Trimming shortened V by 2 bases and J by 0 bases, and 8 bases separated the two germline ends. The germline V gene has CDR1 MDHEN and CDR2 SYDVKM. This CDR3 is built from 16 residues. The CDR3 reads CASSLDRSSYNSPLHF. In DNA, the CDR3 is TGTGCCAGCAGTTTAGACAGGAGCTCCTATAATTCACCCCTCCACTTT.

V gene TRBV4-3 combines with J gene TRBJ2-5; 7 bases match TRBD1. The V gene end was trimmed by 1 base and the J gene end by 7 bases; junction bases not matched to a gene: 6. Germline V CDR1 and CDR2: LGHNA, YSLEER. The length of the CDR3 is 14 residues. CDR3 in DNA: TGCGCCAGCAGCCAAGCAGGGGGAACTTGGACCCAGTACTTC. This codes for CASSQAGGTWTQYF.

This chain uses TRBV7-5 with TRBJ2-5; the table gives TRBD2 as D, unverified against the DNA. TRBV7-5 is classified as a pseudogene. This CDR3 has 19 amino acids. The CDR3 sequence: CARSLSVDCRAGAQETQYF. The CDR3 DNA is TGTGCCAGAAGCCTATCGGTGGACTGCCGAGCGGGGGCCCAAGAGACCCAGTACTTC.

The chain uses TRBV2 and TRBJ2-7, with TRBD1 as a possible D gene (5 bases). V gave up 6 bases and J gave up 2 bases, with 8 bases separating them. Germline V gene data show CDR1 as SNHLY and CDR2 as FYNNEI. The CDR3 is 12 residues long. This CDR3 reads CASRRQPYEQYF. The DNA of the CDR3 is TGTGCCAGCAGGAGACAGCCCTACGAGCAGTACTTC.

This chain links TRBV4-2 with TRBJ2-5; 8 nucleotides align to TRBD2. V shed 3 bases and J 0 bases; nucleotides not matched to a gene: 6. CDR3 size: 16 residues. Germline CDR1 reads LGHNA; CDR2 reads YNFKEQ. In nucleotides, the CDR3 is TGTGCCAGCAGCCAGACAGCGGGGGACAACCAAGAGACCCAGTACTTC. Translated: CASSQTAGDNQETQYF.

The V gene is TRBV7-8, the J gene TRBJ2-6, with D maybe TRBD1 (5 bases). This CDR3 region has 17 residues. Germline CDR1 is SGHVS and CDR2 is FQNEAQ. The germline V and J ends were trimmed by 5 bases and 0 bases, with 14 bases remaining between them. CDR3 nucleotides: TGTGCCAGCAGCGTTGACAGCCCGAGCTCTGGGGCCAACGTCCTGACTTTC. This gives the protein CASSVDSPSSGANVLTF.

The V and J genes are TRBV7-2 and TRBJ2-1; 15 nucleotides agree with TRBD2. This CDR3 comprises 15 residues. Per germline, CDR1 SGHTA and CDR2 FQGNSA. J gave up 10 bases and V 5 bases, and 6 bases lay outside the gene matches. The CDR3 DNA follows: TGTGCCAGCAGCCCACCCGGACTAGCGGGGGGGGAGCAGTTCTTC. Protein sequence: CASSPPGLAGGEQFF.

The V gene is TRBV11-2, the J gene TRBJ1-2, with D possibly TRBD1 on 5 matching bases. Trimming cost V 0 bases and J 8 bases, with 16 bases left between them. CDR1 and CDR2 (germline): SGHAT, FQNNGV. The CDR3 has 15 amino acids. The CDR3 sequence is CASSLEGAGTSGYTF. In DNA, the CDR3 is TGTGCCAGCAGCTTAGAAGGGGCAGGGACTAGCGGCTACACCTTC.

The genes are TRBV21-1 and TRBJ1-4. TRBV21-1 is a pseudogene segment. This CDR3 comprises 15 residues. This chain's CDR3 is CASGPLTGRGGELFF. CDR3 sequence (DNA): TGTGCCAGCGGACCTCTAACCGGGCGTGGCGGGGAACTGTTTTTT.

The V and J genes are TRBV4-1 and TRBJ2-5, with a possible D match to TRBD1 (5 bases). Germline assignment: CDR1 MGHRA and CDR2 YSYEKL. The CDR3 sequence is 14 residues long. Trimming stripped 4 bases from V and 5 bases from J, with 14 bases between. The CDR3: CASSPLQGIETQYF. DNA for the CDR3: TGCGCCAGCAGCCCCCTCCAGGGAATTGAGACCCAGTACTTC.

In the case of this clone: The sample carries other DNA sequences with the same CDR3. CDR3: CASSVPGTGQFF. The DNA for the CDR3 is TGTGCCAGCAGCGTACCCGGGACAGGGCAGTTCTTC. V gene TRBV9 combines with J gene TRBJ2-1; the match to TRBD1 covers 8 bases. The CDR3 extends over 12 amino acids. Trimming at V came to 1 base and at J to 12 bases, leaving 3 bases not matched to a gene. Germline V gene data show CDR1 as SGDLS and CDR2 as YYNGEE.

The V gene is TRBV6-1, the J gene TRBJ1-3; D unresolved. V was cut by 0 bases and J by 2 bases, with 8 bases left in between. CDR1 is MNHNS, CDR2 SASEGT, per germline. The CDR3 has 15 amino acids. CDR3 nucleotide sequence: TGTGCCAGCAGTGAAGCGCCGGGTACTGGAAACACCATATATTTT. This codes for CASSEAPGTGNTIYF.

The CDR3 reads CASGIGTPNTEAFF. For the CDR3, the DNA is TGCGCCAGCGGAATAGGGACACCGAACACTGAAGCTTTCTTT. This chain connects TRBV5-1 to TRBJ1-1; D is perhaps TRBD1 (6 bases). CDR1 and CDR2 (germline): SGHRS, YFSETQ. Trimming removed 7 bases from V and 1 base from J, with 14 bases in between. The CDR3 consists of 14 residues.

Here the CDR3 reads CASSEREGRAGELFF. DNA for the CDR3: TGTGCCAGCAGTGAACGGGAAGGGAGGGCCGGGGAGCTGTTTTTT. The rearrangement joins TRBV6-1 to TRBJ2-2, with 7 nucleotides matching TRBD2. Germline V CDR1 and CDR2: MNHNS, SASEGT. The CDR3 has 15 amino acids. V dropped 2 bases and J dropped 6; count of bases not matched to a gene: 6.

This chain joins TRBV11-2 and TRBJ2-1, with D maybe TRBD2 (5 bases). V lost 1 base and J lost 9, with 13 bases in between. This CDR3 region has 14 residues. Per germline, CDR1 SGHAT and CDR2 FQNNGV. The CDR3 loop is CASSLVRAGGEQFF. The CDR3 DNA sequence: TGTGCCAGCAGCTTAGTGCGTGCGGGCGGTGAGCAGTTCTTC. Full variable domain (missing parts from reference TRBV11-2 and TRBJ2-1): EAGVAQSPRYKIIEKRQSVAFWCNPISGHATLYWYQQILGQGPKLLIQFQNNGVVDDSQLPKDRFSAERLKGVDSTLKIQPAKLEDSAVYLCASSLVRAGGEQFFGPGTRLTVL.